Listed below are T cell receptor beta chains from one sample, sequenced in a study of CD8+CD57+ T cells in acquired aplastic anemia. TCRdb used MiXCR to reprocess the reads, holding one entry per CDR3 protein. The table shows about 160,000 distinct CDR3 sequences, with over 70% occurring only once. The specimen sequenced was sorted CD4+, CD8+, or CD8+CD57+ T cells (not recorded which) from PBMCs. These receptor sequences come from a human donor with aplastic anemia. Both conserved end residues are part of each CDR3. The order of the fields is V gene, clone size, J gene, D gene, CDR3 protein, CDR3 DNA. The D gene is left open where the match is weak. The size of a clone is reported for some rows only, either as once, few or many, or as a class for expanded clones.

V: TRBV7-9
size: -
J: TRBJ2-1
D: TRBD2
CDR3: CASSPGHGGANEQFF
DNA: TGTGCCAGCAGCCCCGGTCACGGGGGGGCCAATGAGCAGTTCTTC

V: TRBV25-1
size: once
J: TRBJ1-2
D: -
CDR3: CASSDGGFQGYTF
DNA: TGTGCCAGCAGCGACGGGGGGTTTCAGGGCTACACCTTC

V: TRBV9
size: -
J: TRBJ2-3
D: -
CDR3: CASSVGTAADTQYF
DNA: TGTGCCAGCAGCGTAGGGACGGCCGCAGATACGCAGTATTTT

V: TRBV24-1
size: -
J: TRBJ2-1
D: -
CDR3: CATSAGRMSAEQFF
DNA: TGTGCCACCAGTGCTGGCAGAATGAGTGCTGAGCAGTTCTTC

V: TRBV7-2
size: -
J: TRBJ2-1
D: -
CDR3: CASSLERRSYNEQFF
DNA: TGTGCCAGCAGCTTAGAACGCAGGTCCTACAATGAGCAGTTCTTC

V: TRBV9
size: -
J: TRBJ2-1
D: TRBD2
CDR3: CASSVSRGDEQFF
DNA: TGTGCCAGCAGCGTATCCCGGGGGGATGAGCAGTTCTTC

V: TRBV7-6
size: -
J: TRBJ2-1
D: -
CDR3: CASSLLGTHNEQFF
DNA: TGTGCCAGCAGCTTATTAGGTACCCACAATGAGCAGTTCTTC

V: TRBV19
size: -
J: TRBJ1-1
D: -
CDR3: CASSIRAANTEAFF
DNA: TGTGCCAGTAGTATACGAGCAGCGAACACTGAAGCTTTCTTT

V: TRBV20-1
size: few
J: TRBJ1-1
D: -
CDR3: CSAQPEVRATAGDTEAFF
DNA: TGCAGTGCTCAGCCCGAGGTGAGGGCCACCGCCGGGGACACTGAAGCTTTCTTT

V: TRBV20-1
size: -
J: TRBJ2-7
D: -
CDR3: CSASAAYEQYF
DNA: TGCAGTGCTAGCGCAGCCTACGAGCAGTACTTC

V: TRBV19
size: -
J: TRBJ1-4
D: TRBD1
CDR3: CASRRQGANERLFF
DNA: TGTGCCAGTAGGAGACAGGGAGCTAATGAAAGACTGTTTTTT

V: TRBV16
size: -
J: TRBJ2-1
D: -
CDR3: CASSREYNEQFF
DNA: TGTGCCAGCAGCCGAGAATACAATGAGCAGTTCTTC

V: TRBV15
size: -
J: TRBJ2-2
D: -
CDR3: CATSRDRGAGTGELFF
DNA: TGTGCCACCAGCAGAGATCGGGGCGCGGGCACCGGGGAGCTGTTTTTT

V: TRBV2
size: -
J: TRBJ2-7
D: TRBD2
CDR3: CASRAGGLAGTQYF
DNA: TGTGCCAGCAGGGCGGGGGGACTAGCGGGGACACAGTACTTC

V: TRBV29-1
size: -
J: TRBJ1-1
D: -
CDR3: CSVEDNRLNTEAFF
DNA: TGCAGCGTTGAAGATAACAGACTGAACACTGAAGCTTTCTTT

V: TRBV12-3/TRBV12-4
size: -
J: TRBJ1-5
D: -
CDR3: CASSLWDLQPQHF
DNA: TGTGCCAGCAGTCTCTGGGACCTACAGCCCCAGCATTTT

V: TRBV14
size: -
J: TRBJ2-3
D: TRBD1
CDR3: CASSQALRTGELATQYF
DNA: TGTGCCAGCAGCCAAGCCCTTAGGACAGGGGAATTAGCTACGCAGTATTTT

V: TRBV25-1
size: -
J: TRBJ1-6
D: -
CDR3: CASTKDSHPSSPLHF
DNA: TGTGCCAGCACAAAGGACAGCCACCCTAGTTCACCCCTCCACTTT

V: TRBV19
size: -
J: TRBJ2-2
D: -
CDR3: CASSILVGSNTGELFF
DNA: TGTGCCAGTAGTATCCTCGTCGGGTCGAACACCGGGGAGCTGTTTTTT

V: TRBV10-3
size: -
J: TRBJ1-2
D: -
CDR3: CAISEGGESSGYTF
DNA: TGTGCCATCAGTGAGGGGGGCGAGTCGAGTGGCTACACCTTC

V: TRBV10-2
size: few
J: TRBJ2-7
D: TRBD1
CDR3: CASSESGQGSYEQYF
DNA: TGCGCCAGCAGTGAGTCCGGACAGGGATCCTACGAGCAGTACTTC

V: TRBV10-1
size: -
J: TRBJ2-7
D: -
CDR3: CASGRVAGYEQYF
DNA: TGCGCCAGTGGTCGGGTGGCAGGCTACGAGCAGTACTTC

V: TRBV7-9
size: -
J: TRBJ2-7
D: -
CDR3: CASSLMRGIYEQYF
DNA: TGTGCCAGCAGCTTGATGAGGGGAATCTACGAGCAGTACTTC

V: TRBV7-6
size: -
J: TRBJ2-2
D: TRBD2
CDR3: CASSLATSGSPGELFF
DNA: TGTGCCAGCAGCTTAGCTACTAGCGGGAGTCCCGGGGAGCTGTTTTTT

V: TRBV7-9
size: few
J: TRBJ2-7
D: -
CDR3: CASILRQGNQSEQYF
DNA: TGTGCCAGCATCCTTCGGCAGGGCAACCAGAGCGAGCAGTACTTC

V: TRBV5-1
size: -
J: TRBJ1-6
D: -
CDR3: CASSLALEGSPLHF
DNA: TGCGCCAGCAGCTTGGCCCTCGAAGGTTCACCCCTCCACTTT

V: TRBV29-1
size: -
J: TRBJ2-1
D: TRBD2
CDR3: CSVEPRASGRYNEQFF
DNA: TGCAGCGTTGAGCCGCGGGCTAGCGGACGCTACAATGAGCAGTTCTTC

V: TRBV20-1
size: -
J: TRBJ1-4
D: -
CDR3: CSARDRQDQREKLFF
DNA: TGCAGTGCTAGAGACCGACAGGACCAAAGAGAAAAACTGTTTTTT

V: TRBV19
size: -
J: TRBJ1-1
D: -
CDR3: CASRPTGLWYTEAFF
DNA: TGTGCCAGTAGACCGACGGGACTTTGGTACACTGAAGCTTTCTTT

V: TRBV12-3/TRBV12-4
size: many
J: TRBJ2-2
D: TRBD1
CDR3: CASSRRDSPPPGELFF
DNA: TGTGCCAGCAGTCGACGGGACAGCCCCCCGCCCGGGGAGCTGTTTTTT

V: TRBV10-3
size: -
J: TRBJ2-3
D: TRBD2
CDR3: CAISDLGGETSTDTQYF
DNA: TGTGCCATCAGTGACCTCGGGGGGGAGACTAGCACAGATACGCAGTATTTT

V: TRBV7-9
size: -
J: TRBJ2-1
D: TRBD2
CDR3: CASSGKREALLNEQFF
DNA: TGTGCCAGCAGTGGAAAGCGGGAGGCCCTCTTAAATGAGCAGTTCTTC

V: TRBV7-3
size: few
J: TRBJ2-3
D: TRBD1
CDR3: CASSSRDRVTDTQYF
DNA: TGTGCCAGCAGCTCCCGGGACAGGGTTACAGATACGCAGTATTTT

V: TRBV19
size: -
J: TRBJ2-7
D: -
CDR3: CASSIVGGPHEQYF
DNA: TGTGCCAGTAGTATAGTGGGGGGGCCCCACGAGCAGTACTTC

V: TRBV19
size: -
J: TRBJ1-6
D: -
CDR3: CASRLPGINNSPLHF
DNA: TGTGCCAGTAGACTTCCCGGAATTAATAATTCACCCCTCCACTTT

V: TRBV20-1
size: -
J: TRBJ2-3
D: -
CDR3: CSAGPGTLTDTQYF
DNA: TGCAGTGCTGGACCAGGGACTTTGACAGATACGCAGTATTTT

V: TRBV7-9
size: -
J: TRBJ2-2
D: -
CDR3: CASSFHGELFF
DNA: TGTGCCAGCAGCTTCCACGGGGAGCTGTTTTTT

V: TRBV6-1
size: -
J: TRBJ2-7
D: TRBD2
CDR3: CASSEQPGGYEQYF
DNA: TGTGCCAGCAGTGAACAGCCGGGGGGCTACGAGCAGTACTTC

V: TRBV20-1
size: -
J: TRBJ1-2
D: TRBD1
CDR3: CSARDPSPDRGAGYTF
DNA: TGCAGTGCTAGAGACCCCTCGCCGGACAGGGGGGCCGGCTACACCTTC

V: TRBV19
size: -
J: TRBJ2-7
D: TRBD2
CDR3: CASNPGLASYEQYF
DNA: TGTGCCAGTAACCCGGGACTAGCGAGCTACGAGCAGTACTTC

V: TRBV5-4
size: -
J: TRBJ2-5
D: TRBD2
CDR3: CASSKTGGSETQYF
DNA: TGTGCCAGCAGTAAAACGGGGGGTTCAGAGACCCAGTACTTC

V: TRBV6-4
size: -
J: TRBJ2-1
D: -
CDR3: CASSDGESSGANVLTGNNEQFF
DNA: TGTGCCAGCAGTGACGGGGAAAGCTCTGGGGCCAACGTCCTGACTGGGAACAATGAGCAGTTCTTC

V: TRBV29-1
size: -
J: TRBJ2-7
D: TRBD2
CDR3: CSVEVAGATYEQYF
DNA: TGCAGCGTTGAAGTAGCGGGAGCTACCTACGAGCAGTACTTC

V: TRBV5-1
size: -
J: TRBJ1-4
D: -
CDR3: CASSEQGSEKLFF
DNA: TGCGCCAGCAGCGAACAGGGTTCTGAAAAACTGTTTTTT

V: TRBV20-1
size: many
J: TRBJ2-1
D: TRBD2
CDR3: CSAPTEAGASYNEQFF
DNA: TGCAGTGCCCCTACCGAAGCGGGAGCCTCCTACAATGAGCAGTTCTTC

V: TRBV2
size: -
J: TRBJ2-7
D: TRBD1
CDR3: CASSIDRDREYEQYF
DNA: TGTGCCAGTAGTATAGATCGGGACAGAGAATACGAGCAGTACTTC

V: TRBV12-3/TRBV12-4
size: -
J: TRBJ2-5
D: TRBD1
CDR3: CASRLDTGEETQYF
DNA: TGTGCCAGCAGGTTAGACACAGGGGAAGAGACCCAGTACTTC

V: TRBV2
size: -
J: TRBJ1-6
D: -
CDR3: CASSASGVGGSPLPF
DNA: TGTGCCAGCAGCGCGAGTGGGGTTGGTGGGTCACCCCTCCCCTTT

V: TRBV24-1
size: once
J: TRBJ2-3
D: -
CDR3: CATSGDGSTDTQYF
DNA: TGTGCCACCAGTGGAGACGGATCCACAGATACGCAGTATTTT

V: TRBV20-1
size: -
J: TRBJ2-7
D: TRBD2
CDR3: CSARGGRVAGDQYF
DNA: TGCAGTGCTAGGGGGGGCCGGGTAGCGGGGGACCAGTACTTC

V: TRBV9
size: -
J: TRBJ1-2
D: -
CDR3: CASSVVNSGYGYTF
DNA: TGTGCCAGCAGCGTAGTAAACTCAGGGTATGGCTACACCTTC

V: TRBV7-3
size: -
J: TRBJ2-2
D: -
CDR3: CASLGQNTGELFF
DNA: TGTGCCAGCCTGGGACAGAACACCGGGGAGCTGTTTTTT

V: TRBV29-1
size: once
J: TRBJ2-7
D: -
CDR3: CSVEVTDYEQYF
DNA: TGCAGCGTTGAGGTGACAGACTACGAGCAGTACTTC

V: TRBV24-1
size: few
J: TRBJ2-3
D: TRBD2
CDR3: CATSDSSTSGNTDTQYF
DNA: TGTGCCACCAGTGATTCCTCGACTAGCGGGAACACAGATACGCAGTATTTT

V: TRBV6-5
size: many
J: TRBJ2-7
D: TRBD1
CDR3: CASSYSAGGSYEQYF
DNA: TGTGCCAGCAGTTATTCGGCAGGGGGCTCCTACGAGCAGTACTTC

V: TRBV12-3/TRBV12-4
size: -
J: TRBJ1-4
D: -
CDR3: CASSFSRGGEKLFF
DNA: TGTGCCAGCAGCTTTTCAAGGGGTGGCGAAAAACTGTTTTTT

V: TRBV11-2
size: -
J: TRBJ2-7
D: -
CDR3: CASSLETGREQYF
DNA: TGTGCCAGCAGCTTAGAGACAGGTCGCGAGCAGTACTTC

V: TRBV7-6
size: -
J: TRBJ1-1
D: -
CDR3: CASSLVNTGAFF
DNA: TGTGCCAGCAGCTTAGTGAACACTGGAGCTTTCTTT

V: TRBV29-1
size: -
J: TRBJ2-3
D: TRBD2
CDR3: CSVVPGLAGGRTLIDTRYF
DNA: TGCAGCGTCGTACCGGGACTAGCGGGGGGTCGCACCTTGATAGATACGCGGTATTTT

V: TRBV7-8
size: -
J: TRBJ1-2
D: -
CDR3: CASSLYTRANYGYTF
DNA: TGTGCCAGCAGCTTGTACACCAGAGCTAACTATGGCTACACCTTC